This T cell receptor (beta chain) was observed in a study of early T cells in non-severe SARS-CoV-2 infection. At least ten counts were recorded for this clonotype. Individual cDNA molecules carried attached unique molecular identifiers. Via MiXCR, TCRdb re-called the 5' RACE reads, giving one row per CDR3 protein. The sample has tens of thousands of distinct CDR3 sequences; 4% to 4.5% are singletons. J was trimmed by 7 bases and V by 6 bases; bases with no gene match: 1. CDR3 length equals 14 residues. CDR1 and CDR2 (germline): MNHEY, SMNVEV (reference sequence). The gene calls are TRBV27 and TRBJ2-1; 15 nucleotides align to TRBD2. The sequence was obtained from an adult who was a healthcare worker with PCR-confirmed SARS-CoV-2 infection or an uninfected control (not recorded which). Sequencing used whole blood. CDR3 nucleotides: TGTGCCAGCAGGGGACTAGCGGGAGGAAATGAGCAGTTCTTC. This translates into CASRGLAGGNEQFF.